The 22 T cell receptor beta chains given below trace back to one sample, sequenced in a study of shared clonotypes between healthy human individuals. The repertoire was sequenced with immunoSEQ multiplex PCR; TCRdb's copy has only in-frame clones and lacks some. The sample shows approximately 1,500,000 clones, 95% to 99% of them seen only once. What was sequenced was naive CD4+ T cells sorted from blood. Indicated subset: CD45RA+ positively selected. These receptors came from a man younger than 45 in good health.

The chain uses TRBV5-1 and TRBJ2-1, with D uncertain. Germline V lookup: CDR1 SGHRS, CDR2 YFSETQ. The CDR3 loop spans 14 amino acids. Trimming took off 0 bases at V and 7 bases at J, with 11 bases between the two ends. The CDR3, as DNA: TGCGCCAGCAGCTTGGAGGTCACGGAGAATGAGCAGTTCTTC. It is translated as CASSLEVTENEQFF.

This clone was seen once. This chain uses TRBV6-5 with TRBJ2-3; 9 positions agree with TRBD2. V gave up 4 bases and J gave up 4 bases; unmatched junction bases: 6. The CDR3 is 15 residues long. Germline-derived CDR1 and CDR2 are MNHEY and SVGAGI. The DNA for the CDR3 is TGTGCCAGCAGTTCCAAGGGACTAGCTCCAGATACGCAGTATTTT. Encoded protein: CASSSKGLAPDTQYF.

The CDR3 coding sequence is TGCGCCAGCAGTTGGACTAGCGTCGGTTACAATGAGCAGTTCTTC. The encoded protein is CASSWTSVGYNEQFF. The chain joins TRBV5-1 to TRBJ2-1, with 9 bases identical to TRBD2. CDR3 size: 15 residues. Germline CDR1 is SGHRS and CDR2 is YFSETQ. The trim removed 5 bases at V and 4 bases at J, leaving 7 bases unmatched.

The count of this clone is one. The J gene is TRBJ1-2, the V gene TRBV28; D is uncertain. The germline V and J ends were trimmed by 5 bases and 3 bases, with 19 bases remaining between them. Per germline, CDR1 MDHEN and CDR2 SYDVKM. This CDR3 has 16 amino acids. This CDR3 reads CASSINPRVGDYGYTF. The CDR3 nucleotides are TGTGCCAGCAGTATAAATCCGAGGGTTGGAGACTATGGCTACACCTTC.

The rearrangement joins TRBV25-1 to TRBJ2-2; D is possibly TRBD1 (5 bases). V was clipped by 7 bases and J by 0 bases, with 15 bases between them. From germline, CDR1 is MGHDK and CDR2 SYGVNS. CDR3 size: 16 residues. CDR3 DNA sequence: TGTGCCAGCACCGGCTATCAGGGATCGAACACCGGGGAGCTGTTTTTT. This sequence encodes CASTGYQGSNTGELFF.

The chain has TRBV5-6 and TRBJ2-7; 7 nucleotides agree with TRBD1. Germline V gives CDR1 SGHDT, CDR2 YYEEEE. Trimming removed 4 bases from V and 2 bases from J; junction bases left unmatched: 3. The CDR3 length is 13 residues. The CDR3 nucleotides read TGTGCCAGCAGCCGGGACAGAACCTACGAGCAGTACTTC. It encodes CASSRDRTYEQYF.

This sequence joins TRBV2 and TRBJ2-5; D is possibly TRBD1 or TRBD2 (5 bases each). This CDR3 is built from 12 residues. Germline V lookup: CDR1 SNHLY, CDR2 FYNNEI. V lost 7 bases, J lost 5 bases, and 11 bases lay in between. The CDR3 DNA reads TGTGCCAGCATTGAGGGGCAGGAGACCCAGTACTTC. Amino acid sequence: CASIEGQETQYF.

This chain joins TRBV2 and TRBJ2-7; a possible D gene is TRBD2 (7 bases). Germline V CDR1 and CDR2: SNHLY, FYNNEI. This CDR3 region has 14 residues. V shed 8 bases and J shed 2 bases, with 16 bases lying between them. CDR3 loop: CASCRGGGTYEQYF. The CDR3 DNA reads TGTGCCAGCTGCCGGGGAGGGGGTACCTACGAGCAGTACTTC.

The chain joins TRBV27 to TRBJ2-7; 12 bases map to TRBD2. The CDR3 consists of 18 residues. The ends lost 3 bases at V and 5 bases at J; junction bases unmatched: 14. The germline gives CDR1 MNHEY, CDR2 SMNVEV (reference sequence). The CDR3 is CASSFRGTSGRPDHEQYF. The DNA of the CDR3 is TGTGCCAGCAGTTTCCGTGGGACTAGCGGGCGTCCTGACCACGAGCAGTACTTC.

The table lists this clone with a count of one. V usage is TRBV11-2 and J usage is TRBJ2-2; tentatively, D is TRBD1 (5 bases). Trimming removed 3 bases from V and 6 bases from J, with 8 bases in between. Germline V CDR1 and CDR2: SGHAT, FQNNGV. The CDR3 totals 13 residues. The chain's CDR3 is CASSFSTAGELFF. CDR3 nucleotides: TGTGCCAGCAGCTTCTCGACAGCCGGGGAGCTGTTTTTT.

The chain carries TRBV5-1 and TRBJ2-1, with D perhaps matching TRBD2 (6 bases). With 4 bases removed from V and 5 bases from J, the gap between germline ends came to 19 bases. The CDR3 spans 16 residues. In germline, CDR1 is SGHRS, CDR2 YFSETQ. The CDR3 region is CASSPWRPGEDNEQFF. The CDR3 DNA reads TGCGCCAGCAGCCCCTGGCGACCGGGAGAGGACAATGAGCAGTTCTTC.

The chain employs TRBV29-1 and TRBJ1-2; D call uncertain. Trimming cost V 3 bases and J 4 bases, with 9 bases left between them. Looked up from germline, CDR1 is SQVTM and CDR2 is ANQGSEA. There are 12 residues in the CDR3. This chain's CDR3 is CSVDLALYGYTF. In nucleotides, the CDR3 is TGCAGCGTTGATTTGGCCCTCTATGGCTACACCTTC.

The rearrangement joins TRBV2 to TRBJ2-7; 8 nucleotides line up with TRBD2. Germline values: CDR1 SNHLY, CDR2 FYNNEI. The CDR3 extends over 15 amino acids. After removal of 3 bases from V and 2 bases from J, the junction contained 6 bases not matched to a gene. Written as DNA, the CDR3 is TGTGCCAGCAGTGAGGCGGCTAGCGGGCCCTACGAGCAGTACTTC. It is translated as CASSEAASGPYEQYF.

This chain connects TRBV11-2 to TRBJ2-3, with 10 bases identical to TRBD2. The CDR3 is 16 amino acids. Per the germline V gene, CDR1 is SGHAT and CDR2 is FQNNGV. V lost 3 bases, J lost 1 base, and 4 bases stayed unmatched. The CDR3 is CASSLTSGFRTDTQYF. As DNA, the CDR3 is TGTGCCAGCAGCTTGACTAGCGGGTTTCGCACAGATACGCAGTATTTT.

This chain links TRBV5-1 with TRBJ2-1, with 14 bases lining up with TRBD2. CDR3 length: 16 residues. Germline CDR1 reads SGHRS; CDR2 reads YFSETQ. J lost 8 bases, V lost 3 bases, and 7 bases had no gene match. The CDR3 protein is CASSSGTSGSGDEQFF. In nucleotides, the CDR3 is TGCGCCAGCAGCTCAGGGACTAGCGGGAGTGGAGATGAGCAGTTCTTC.

The chain recombines TRBV6-1 with TRBJ2-1; a possible D gene is TRBD2 (5 bases). CDR3 length: 16 amino acids. Trimming took 2 bases from V and 0 from J, leaving 11 bases between them. Germline V gives CDR1 MNHNS, CDR2 SASEGT. CDR3 DNA sequence: TGTGCCAGCAGTGAACAAGCGGCAAACTCCTACAATGAGCAGTTCTTC. This codes for CASSEQAANSYNEQFF.

J is TRBJ2-1 and V is TRBV5-5; D unresolved. CDR3 length: 11 amino acids. CDR1 and CDR2 from the germline V gene are SGHKS and YYEKEE (reference sequence). With 2 bases removed from V and 8 bases from J, the gap between germline ends came to 5 bases. Here the CDR3 reads CASSFSHEQFF. CDR3 nucleotide sequence: TGTGCCAGCAGCTTCTCGCATGAGCAGTTCTTC.

This clone was picked up one time. This sequence joins TRBV6-1 and TRBJ2-3, with D uncertain. The CDR3 is 15 amino acids. Germline V gene lookup returns CDR1 MNHNS and CDR2 SASEGT. V gave up 4 bases and J gave up 2 bases, with 13 bases separating them. CDR3 sequence: CASSVGETITDTQYF. The CDR3 nucleotides read TGTGCCAGCAGTGTTGGAGAAACAATCACAGATACGCAGTATTTT.

This chain connects TRBV6-6 to TRBJ2-6, with D perhaps matching TRBD1 (6 bases). In germline, CDR1 is MNHNY, CDR2 SVGAGI (reference sequence). The V end was cut by 5 bases, the J end by 1 base, with 12 bases between. The CDR3 contains 16 residues. CDR3: CASSTTGTSGANVLTF. CDR3 DNA: TGTGCCAGCAGTACAACCGGGACATCTGGGGCCAACGTCCTGACTTTC.

The J gene is TRBJ2-7, the V gene TRBV10-3; 8 bases are shared with TRBD1. Trimming cost V 10 bases and J 0 bases; bases outside gene matches: 2. Germline V CDR1 and CDR2: ENHRY, SYGVKD. The CDR3 is 12 residues long. The CDR3 region has the DNA TGTGCCAGCGGACAGGGCTCCTACGAGCAGTACTTC. Translating it yields CASGQGSYEQYF.

The rearrangement uses TRBV25-1 and TRBJ2-7, with D possibly TRBD2 on 6 matching bases. The CDR3 extends over 13 amino acids. V lost 6 bases and J lost 2, with 11 bases in between. CDR1 and CDR2 from the germline V gene are MGHDK and SYGVNS. As DNA, the CDR3 is TGTGCCAGCAGATTTAGCGGAGCCTACGAGCAGTACTTC. Protein sequence: CASRFSGAYEQYF.

This clone appeared once. This chain links TRBV19 with TRBJ2-1, with 9 bases that match TRBD2. The length of the CDR3 is 17 residues. CDR1 is LNHDA, CDR2 SQIVND, per germline (reference sequence). Trimming cost V 1 base and J 2 bases; bases outside gene matches: 6. CDR3 sequence: CASSIVAAGGAYNEQFF. The CDR3 DNA follows: TGTGCCAGTAGTATAGTCGCAGCGGGAGGAGCCTACAATGAGCAGTTCTTC.